Shown below are 19 T cell receptor beta chains from a single sample sequenced in a study of T-cell memory formation after mild COVID-19. TCRdb called the 5' RACE reads again in MiXCR, with one record for every CDR3 protein. Of around 130,000 distinct CDR3 sequences in the sample, roughly 6.2% were seen once. Material for sequencing was PBMCs or a T cell subset sorted from them (not recorded which). All receptors derive from an adult woman who had mild COVID-19 (a few samples of this study predate the infection). Cell type and time point are not known.

At least ten counts were recorded for this clonotype. The chain has TRBV7-9 and TRBJ2-7; TRBD1 aligns across 12 bases. The CDR3 sequence is 16 residues long. Unmatched junction bases numbered 12, after V lost 5 bases and J lost 7 bases. CDR1 SEHNR and CDR2 FQNEAQ come from the germline V gene (reference sequence). The CDR3 loop reads CASSLTPGQGAREQYF. CDR3 DNA sequence: TGTGCCAGCAGCCTTACGCCGGGACAGGGGGCGCGTGAGCAGTACTTC.

The CDR3 is CATSLGYNEQFF. For the CDR3, the DNA is TGTGCCACCAGTCTGGGATACAATGAGCAGTTCTTC. V gene TRBV15 combines with J gene TRBJ2-1; D remains unclear. CDR3 length: 12 residues. Looked up from germline, CDR1 is LNHNV and CDR2 is YYDKDF (reference sequence). The ends were cut back, 6 bases at V and 4 bases at J, with 7 bases in the middle.

The chain is built from TRBV5-1 and TRBJ1-5; D is perhaps TRBD1 (5 bases). The CDR3 is made up of 13 amino acids. CDR1 is SGHRS and CDR2 is YFSETQ in the germline V gene. V lost 4 bases, J lost 3 bases, and 8 bases lay in between. This CDR3 is CASSETVNQPQHF. As DNA, the CDR3 is TGCGCCAGCAGCGAGACAGTCAATCAGCCCCAGCATTTT.

This sequence joins TRBV7-8 and TRBJ1-2; D not resolved. CDR3 length: 15 amino acids. The V end was cut by 6 bases, the J end by 6 bases, with 20 bases between. Germline-derived CDR1 and CDR2 are SGHVS and FQNEAQ. CDR3 in amino acids: CASSSQGGIVDGYTF. In DNA, the CDR3 is TGTGCCAGCAGTTCCCAAGGCGGGATAGTGGATGGCTACACCTTC.

The chain carries TRBV12-3 or TRBV12-4 and TRBJ1-1; D gene ambiguous. Trimming left V 2 bases short and J 1 base short, with 5 bases between. The CDR3 consists of 13 residues. CDR3 loop: CASSLTKNTEAFF. The DNA of the CDR3 is TGTGCCAGCAGTTTAACGAAGAACACTGAAGCTTTCTTT.

The CDR3 sequence: CASSPTSGVTDTQYF. For the CDR3, the DNA is TGTGCCAGCAGCCCGACTAGCGGTGTCACAGATACGCAGTATTTT. The V and J genes are TRBV6-1 and TRBJ2-3; 9 bases align to TRBD2. Germline trimming cut 6 bases from V and 2 bases from J; bases unmatched to any gene: 6. The CDR3 is 15 residues long. Germline CDR1 reads MNHNS; CDR2 reads SASEGT.

The chain combines TRBV20-1 with TRBJ2-5; no clear D. Trimming left V 0 bases short and J 0 bases short, with 11 bases between. CDR1 DFQATT and CDR2 SNEGSKA come from the germline V gene (reference sequence). The CDR3 contains 15 residues. CDR3 coding DNA: TGCAGTGCTAGAGAGTTCGGCAAGAACCAAGAGACCCAGTACTTC. This encodes CSAREFGKNQETQYF.

The chain combines TRBV14 with TRBJ2-1; D is unresolved. Germline V gene sequence: CDR1 SGHDN, CDR2 FVKESK. CDR3 length equals 13 residues. V was pared by 5 bases and J by 4 bases, with 9 bases between. CDR3 coding DNA: TGTGCCAGCAGCAGGCAAGTATACAATGAGCAGTTCTTC. As protein: CASSRQVYNEQFF. Drawing the rest from reference TRBV14 and TRBJ2-1, the complete variable domain is EAGVTQFPSHSVIEKGQTVTLRCDPISGHDNLYWYRRVMGKEIKFLLHFVKESKQDESGMPNNRFLAERTGGTYSTLKVQPAELEDSGVYFCASSRQVYNEQFFGPGTRLTVL.

This clonotype was seen a handful of times. The CDR3 reads CAISEGARTDTQYF. The CDR3 DNA follows: TGTGCCATCAGTGAGGGGGCCCGCACAGATACGCAGTATTTT. The chain is built from TRBV10-3 and TRBJ2-3, with D maybe TRBD1 (5 bases). The CDR3 loop spans 14 amino acids. The germline CDR1 and CDR2 sequences are ENHRY and SYGVKD. Deletions cut 2 bases from V and 1 base from J, with 7 bases between.

The chain carries TRBV20-1 and TRBJ1-2; D not resolved. Trimming took 8 bases from V and 2 from J, leaving 15 bases between them. Germline V gene data show CDR1 as DFQATT and CDR2 as SNEGSKA (reference sequence). The CDR3 consists of 13 residues. In DNA form, the CDR3 reads TGCAGTTTTTCAGATGGCCCAAACTATGGCTACACCTTC. It encodes CSFSDGPNYGYTF.

This sequence joins TRBV5-1 and TRBJ2-3; perhaps TRBD2 as D (6 bases). Germline loops: CDR1 SGHRS, CDR2 YFSETQ. V lost 0 bases to trimming and J lost 0 bases, with 8 bases between them. The CDR3 runs 15 residues. DNA for the CDR3: TGCGCCAGCAGCTTGGAGGGAGGTAGCACAGATACGCAGTATTTT. It encodes CASSLEGGSTDTQYF.

V and J are TRBV5-4 and TRBJ2-3; no clear D. The CDR3 totals 14 residues. In germline, CDR1 is SGHNT, CDR2 YYREEE (reference sequence). Trimming cost V 6 bases and J 1 base, with 12 bases left between them. The CDR3 is CASTKGGGTDTQYF. The CDR3 bases are TGTGCCAGCACTAAGGGCGGCGGCACAGATACGCAGTATTTT.

The J gene is TRBJ2-1, the V gene TRBV18; TRBD1 or TRBD2 may be the D gene (5 bases each). V was trimmed by 6 bases and J by 10 bases, leaving 19 bases between them. This CDR3 has 14 amino acids. The germline V gene has CDR1 KGHSH and CDR2 LQKENI. The CDR3 here is CASSPFVGTGEQFF. In DNA, the CDR3 is TGTGCCAGCTCGCCCTTCGTAGGGACGGGGGAGCAGTTCTTC. Complete variable domain (other parts from reference TRBV18 and TRBJ2-1): NAGVMQNPRHLVRRRGQEARLRCSPMKGHSHVYWYRQLPEEGLKFMVYLQKENIIDESGMPKERFSAEFPKEGPSILRIQQVVRGDSAAYFCASSPFVGTGEQFFGPGTRLTVL.

The chain is built from TRBV18 and TRBJ1-4, with D unresolved. V dropped 3 bases and J dropped 3 bases, with 11 bases sitting between them. The CDR3 totals 15 residues. The germline V gene encodes CDR1 KGHSH and CDR2 LQKENI. The chain's CDR3 is CASSPRGMPNEKLFF. As DNA, the CDR3 is TGTGCCAGCTCACCCCGAGGGATGCCTAATGAAAAACTGTTTTTT.

The genes are TRBV10-3 and TRBJ2-7, with D possibly TRBD1 on 6 matching bases. V dropped 11 bases and J dropped 4 bases, with 18 bases sitting between them. CDR3 length: 13 residues. Germline CDR1 and CDR2: ENHRY and SYGVKD. The CDR3 region is CASAGTSSYEQYF. In DNA form, the CDR3 reads TGTGCCTCAGCAGGGACAAGCTCATACGAGCAGTACTTC.

The chain carries TRBV7-9 and TRBJ2-1, with 8 bases identical to TRBD2. Germline assignment: CDR1 SEHNR and CDR2 FQNEAQ (reference sequence). This CDR3 is built from 15 residues. V was clipped by 5 bases and J by 9 bases; unmatched bases: 12. The CDR3 is CASSQNGRASVEQFF. The DNA for the CDR3 is TGTGCCAGCAGCCAGAACGGGAGGGCCTCCGTTGAGCAGTTCTTC.

CDR3 nucleotide sequence: TGTGCCAGCAGCTTAGGCCCGCGGATAGGAAACACCATATATTTT. Amino acid sequence: CASSLGPRIGNTIYF. The rearrangement links TRBV7-2 to TRBJ1-3; D uncertain. The germline gives CDR1 SGHTA, CDR2 FQGNSA. The CDR3 consists of 15 residues. V was trimmed by 1 base and J by 4 bases, leaving 11 bases between them.

This clonotype was counted a few times. The chain joins TRBV20-1 to TRBJ2-3, with TRBD2 identical over 7 bases. The CDR3 has 13 residues. V shed 6 bases, J shed 5 bases, and the junction held 8 bases outside the gene matches. Germline CDR1 and CDR2: DFQATT and SNEGSKA (reference sequence). CDR3 region: CSARQGGRDTQYF. The CDR3 DNA sequence: TGCAGTGCAAGGCAGGGAGGGAGAGATACGCAGTATTTT.

This chain joins TRBV12-3 or TRBV12-4 and TRBJ2-5; 10 positions match TRBD2. The CDR3 sequence is 15 residues long. J was trimmed by 7 bases and V by 5 bases; bases with no gene match: 10. The CDR3 DNA sequence: TGTGCCAGCAGTCCTAGCGGGGGTCTTGAAGTGACCCAGTACTTC. Encoded protein: CASSPSGGLEVTQYF.